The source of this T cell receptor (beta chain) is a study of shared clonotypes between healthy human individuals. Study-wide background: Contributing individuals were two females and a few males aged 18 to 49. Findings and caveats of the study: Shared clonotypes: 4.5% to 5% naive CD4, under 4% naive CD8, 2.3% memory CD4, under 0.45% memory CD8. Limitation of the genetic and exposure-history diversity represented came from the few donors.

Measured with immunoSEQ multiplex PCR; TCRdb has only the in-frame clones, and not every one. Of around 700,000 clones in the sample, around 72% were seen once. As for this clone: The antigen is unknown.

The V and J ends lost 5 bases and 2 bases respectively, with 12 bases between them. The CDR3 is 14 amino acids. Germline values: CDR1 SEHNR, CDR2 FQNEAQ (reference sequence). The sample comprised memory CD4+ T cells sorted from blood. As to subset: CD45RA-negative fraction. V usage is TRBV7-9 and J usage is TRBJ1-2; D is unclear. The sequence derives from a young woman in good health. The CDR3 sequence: CASSQNSKNYGYTF. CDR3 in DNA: TGTGCCAGCAGCCAGAACAGCAAAAACTATGGCTACACCTTC.